This entry features one T cell receptor (beta chain) sequence. What it recognizes is unknown. The CDR3 consists of 17 residues. The germline V and J ends were trimmed by 6 bases and 11 bases, with 31 bases remaining between them. Per the germline V gene, CDR1 is MDHEN and CDR2 is SYDVKM. This sample stems from a study of cytomegalovirus exposure and HLA in healthy donors. Overall study findings and caveats: Associated with HLA alleles at 0.05 false discovery rate in a later analysis were 17,000 or so TCR beta sequences. An analysis was carried out at a later point. It showed that HLA-associated TCR beta chains were more clonally expanded than equally common non-associated chains.

This PCR relied on a set of 60 Vbeta primers and 13 Jbeta primers. As processed by the authors: Unique TCR beta chains numbered around 80 million in a later analysis, with around 12 million shared. The table came from immunoSEQ multiplex PCR; TCRdb's copy has only in-frame clones and leaves some out. V and J calls and clone size follow that table, whereas D and trimming were derived from the DNA. Found here are some 130,000 clones, roughly 80% of them singletons; the top ten hold 3.3%. Whereas donors were nominally healthy upon sampling, unrecorded immune exposures were probable. The chain couples TRBV28 to TRBJ1-1, with D tentatively TRBD1 (5 bases). The sample consisted of PBMCs. This receptor was identified in a male donor in good health and CMV-seronegative. Here the CDR3 DNA reads TGTGCCAGCAGCCCCCCCGGCCCAAAAAATCGCGGGGGTGAGGCTTTCTTT. Translating gives CASSPPGPKNRGGEAFF.